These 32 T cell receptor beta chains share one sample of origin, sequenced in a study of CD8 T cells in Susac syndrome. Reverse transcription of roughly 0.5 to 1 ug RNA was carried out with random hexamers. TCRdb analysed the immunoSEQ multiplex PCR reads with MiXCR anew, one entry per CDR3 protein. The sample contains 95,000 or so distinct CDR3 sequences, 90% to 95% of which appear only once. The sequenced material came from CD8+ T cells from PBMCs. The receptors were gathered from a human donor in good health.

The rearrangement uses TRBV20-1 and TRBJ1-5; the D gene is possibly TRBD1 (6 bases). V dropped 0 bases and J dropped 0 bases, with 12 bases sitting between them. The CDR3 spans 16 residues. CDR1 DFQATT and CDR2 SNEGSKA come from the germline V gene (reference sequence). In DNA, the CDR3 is TGCAGTGCTAGAGACTCGGGACACCTTAGCAATCAGCCCCAGCATTTT. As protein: CSARDSGHLSNQPQHF.

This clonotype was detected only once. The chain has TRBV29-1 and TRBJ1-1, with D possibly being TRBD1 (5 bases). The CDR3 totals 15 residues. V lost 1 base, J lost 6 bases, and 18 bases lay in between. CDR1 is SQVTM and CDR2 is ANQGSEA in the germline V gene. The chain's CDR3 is CSVEAIGEGVAEAFF. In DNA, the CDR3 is TGCAGCGTTGAAGCTATAGGGGAAGGGGTCGCTGAAGCTTTCTTT.

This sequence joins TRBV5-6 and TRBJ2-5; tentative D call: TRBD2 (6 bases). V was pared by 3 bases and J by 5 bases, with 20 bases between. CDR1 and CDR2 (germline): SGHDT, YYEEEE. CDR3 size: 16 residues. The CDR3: CASSWLFQAAGETQYF. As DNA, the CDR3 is TGTGCCAGCAGCTGGTTGTTTCAGGCGGCGGGGGAGACCCAGTACTTC. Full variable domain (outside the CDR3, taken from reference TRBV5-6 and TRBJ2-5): DAGVTQSPTHLIKTRGQQVTLRCSPKSGHDTVSWYQQALGQGPQFIFQYYEEEERQRGNFPDRFSGHQFPNYSSELNVNALLLGDSALYLCASSWLFQAAGETQYFGPGTRLLVL.

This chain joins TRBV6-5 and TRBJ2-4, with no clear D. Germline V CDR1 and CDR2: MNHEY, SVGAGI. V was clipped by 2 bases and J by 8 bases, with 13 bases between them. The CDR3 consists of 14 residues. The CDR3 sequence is CASSYSPGSDIQYF. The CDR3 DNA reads TGTGCCAGCAGTTACAGCCCTGGTTCTGACATTCAGTACTTC.

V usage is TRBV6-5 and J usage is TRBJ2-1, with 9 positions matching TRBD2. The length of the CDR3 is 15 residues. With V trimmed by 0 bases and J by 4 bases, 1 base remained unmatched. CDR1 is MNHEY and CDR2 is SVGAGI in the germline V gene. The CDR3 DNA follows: TGTGCCAGCAGTTACTCGGGACTAGCTTACAATGAGCAGTTCTTC. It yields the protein CASSYSGLAYNEQFF.

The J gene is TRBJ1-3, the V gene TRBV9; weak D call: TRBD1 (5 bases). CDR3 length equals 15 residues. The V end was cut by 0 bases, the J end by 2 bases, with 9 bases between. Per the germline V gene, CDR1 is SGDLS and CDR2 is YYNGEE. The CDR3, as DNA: TGTGCCAGCAGCGTAGTCGGGGCGCCTGGAAACACCATATATTTT. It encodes CASSVVGAPGNTIYF.

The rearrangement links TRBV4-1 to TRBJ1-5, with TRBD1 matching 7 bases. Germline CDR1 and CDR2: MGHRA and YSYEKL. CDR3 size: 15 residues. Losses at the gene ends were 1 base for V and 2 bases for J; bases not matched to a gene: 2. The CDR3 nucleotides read TGCGCCAGCAGCCAAGCTACAGGGGGCAATCAGCCCCAGCATTTT. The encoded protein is CASSQATGGNQPQHF.

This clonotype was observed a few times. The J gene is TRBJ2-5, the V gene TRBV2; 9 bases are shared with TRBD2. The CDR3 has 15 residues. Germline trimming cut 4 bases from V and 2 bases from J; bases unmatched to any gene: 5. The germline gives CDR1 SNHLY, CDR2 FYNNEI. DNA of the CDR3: TGTGCCAGCAGTGGCATAGCGGGGGCACAAGAGACCCAGTACTTC. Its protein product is CASSGIAGAQETQYF.

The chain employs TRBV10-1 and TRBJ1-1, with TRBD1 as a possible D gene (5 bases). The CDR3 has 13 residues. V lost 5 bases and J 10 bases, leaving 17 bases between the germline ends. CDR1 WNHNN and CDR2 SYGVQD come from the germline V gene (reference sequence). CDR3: CASSQLRDDAAFF. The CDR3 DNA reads TGCGCCAGCAGTCAACTCCGGGACGATGCAGCTTTCTTT.

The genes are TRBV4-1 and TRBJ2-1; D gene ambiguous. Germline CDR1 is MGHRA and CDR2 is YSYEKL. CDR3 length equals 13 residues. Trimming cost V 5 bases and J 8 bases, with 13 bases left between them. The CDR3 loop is CASSEQWGDEQFF. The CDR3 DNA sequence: TGCGCCAGCAGCGAACAGTGGGGTGATGAGCAGTTCTTC.

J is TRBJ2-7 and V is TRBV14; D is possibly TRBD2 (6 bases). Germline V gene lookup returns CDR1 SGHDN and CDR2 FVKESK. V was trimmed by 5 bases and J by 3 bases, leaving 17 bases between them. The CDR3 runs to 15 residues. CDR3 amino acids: CASSKRTGSLYEQYF. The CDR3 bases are TGTGCCAGCAGCAAACGGACCGGGAGCCTCTACGAGCAGTACTTC. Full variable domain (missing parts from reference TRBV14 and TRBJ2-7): EAGVTQFPSHSVIEKGQTVTLRCDPISGHDNLYWYRRVMGKEIKFLLHFVKESKQDESGMPNNRFLAERTGGTYSTLKVQPAELEDSGVYFCASSKRTGSLYEQYFGPGTRLTVT.

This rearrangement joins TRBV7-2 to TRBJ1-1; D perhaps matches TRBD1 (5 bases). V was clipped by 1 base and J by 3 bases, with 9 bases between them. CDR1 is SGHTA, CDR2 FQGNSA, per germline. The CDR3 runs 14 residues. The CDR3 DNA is TGTGCCAGCAGCTTAGATGGGGGGTACACTGAAGCTTTCTTT. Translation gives CASSLDGGYTEAFF.

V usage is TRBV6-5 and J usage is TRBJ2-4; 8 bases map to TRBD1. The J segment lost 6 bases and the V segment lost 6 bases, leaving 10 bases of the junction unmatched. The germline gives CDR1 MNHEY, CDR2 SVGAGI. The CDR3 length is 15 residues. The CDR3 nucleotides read TGTGCCAGCAGCCACGAGAGGACAGGGAGAAACATTCAGTACTTC. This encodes CASSHERTGRNIQYF.

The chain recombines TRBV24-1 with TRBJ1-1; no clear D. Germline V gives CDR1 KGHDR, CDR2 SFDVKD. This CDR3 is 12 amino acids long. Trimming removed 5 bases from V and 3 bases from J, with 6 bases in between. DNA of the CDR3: TGTGCCACCAGTGGTTGGGACACTGAAGCTTTCTTT. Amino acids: CATSGWDTEAFF.

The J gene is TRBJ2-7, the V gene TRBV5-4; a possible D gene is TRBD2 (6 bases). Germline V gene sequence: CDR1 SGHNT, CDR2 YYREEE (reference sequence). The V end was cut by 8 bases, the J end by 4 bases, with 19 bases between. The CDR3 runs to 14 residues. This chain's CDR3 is CASQLERGGYEQYF. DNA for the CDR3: TGTGCCAGTCAGCTTGAGAGAGGAGGGTACGAGCAGTACTTC.

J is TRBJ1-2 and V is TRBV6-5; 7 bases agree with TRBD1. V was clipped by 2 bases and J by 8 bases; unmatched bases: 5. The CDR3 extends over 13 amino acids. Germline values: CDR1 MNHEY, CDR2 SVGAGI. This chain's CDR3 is CASSYPDRKGYTF. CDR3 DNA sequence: TGTGCCAGCAGTTACCCGGACAGGAAGGGCTACACCTTC.

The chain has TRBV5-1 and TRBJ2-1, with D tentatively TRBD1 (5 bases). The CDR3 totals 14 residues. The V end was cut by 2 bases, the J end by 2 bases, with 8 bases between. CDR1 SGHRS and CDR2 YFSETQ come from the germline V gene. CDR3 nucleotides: TGCGCCAGCAGCTTAAGGACAACCTACAATGAGCAGTTCTTC. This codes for CASSLRTTYNEQFF.

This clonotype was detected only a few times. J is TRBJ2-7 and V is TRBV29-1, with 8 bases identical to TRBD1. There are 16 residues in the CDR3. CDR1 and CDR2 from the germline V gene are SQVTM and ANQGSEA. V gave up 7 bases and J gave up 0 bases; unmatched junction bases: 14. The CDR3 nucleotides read TGCAGCGCCAAGGGAAGGGGGGACAGGAGCTCCTACGAGCAGTACTTC. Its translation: CSAKGRGDRSSYEQYF.

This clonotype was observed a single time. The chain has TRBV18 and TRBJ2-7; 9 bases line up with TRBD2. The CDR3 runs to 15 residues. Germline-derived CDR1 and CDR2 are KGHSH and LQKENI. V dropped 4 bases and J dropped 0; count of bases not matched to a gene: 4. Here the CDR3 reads CASSHSGGGSYEQYF. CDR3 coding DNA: TGTGCCAGCTCACATAGCGGGGGAGGCTCCTACGAGCAGTACTTC.

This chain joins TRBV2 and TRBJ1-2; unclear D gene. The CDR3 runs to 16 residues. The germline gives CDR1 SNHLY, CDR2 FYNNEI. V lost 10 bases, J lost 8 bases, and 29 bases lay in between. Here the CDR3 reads CAIVDGQEYYVSGYTF. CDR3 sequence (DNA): TGTGCCATCGTAGACGGTCAGGAGTACTATGTCTCGGGCTACACCTTC.

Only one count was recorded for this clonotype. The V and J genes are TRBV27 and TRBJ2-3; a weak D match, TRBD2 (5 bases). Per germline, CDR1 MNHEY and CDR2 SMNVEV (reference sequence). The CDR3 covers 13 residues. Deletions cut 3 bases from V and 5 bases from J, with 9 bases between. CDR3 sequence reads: CASSFGRGDTQYF. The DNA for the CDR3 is TGTGCCAGCAGTTTTGGACGGGGAGATACGCAGTATTTT.

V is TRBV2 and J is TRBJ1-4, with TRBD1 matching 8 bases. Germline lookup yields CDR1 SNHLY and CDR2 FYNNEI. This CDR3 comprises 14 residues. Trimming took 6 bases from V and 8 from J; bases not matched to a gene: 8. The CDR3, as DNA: TGTGCCAGCAGCCCGGGACAGGTCAACGAAAAACTGTTTTTT. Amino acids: CASSPGQVNEKLFF.

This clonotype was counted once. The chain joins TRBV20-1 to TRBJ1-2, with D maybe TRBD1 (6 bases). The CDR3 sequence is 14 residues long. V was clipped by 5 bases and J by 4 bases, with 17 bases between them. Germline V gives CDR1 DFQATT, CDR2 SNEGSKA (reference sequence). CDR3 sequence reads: CSASQGAGPYGYTF. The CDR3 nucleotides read TGCAGTGCTTCACAGGGAGCAGGCCCCTATGGCTACACCTTC.

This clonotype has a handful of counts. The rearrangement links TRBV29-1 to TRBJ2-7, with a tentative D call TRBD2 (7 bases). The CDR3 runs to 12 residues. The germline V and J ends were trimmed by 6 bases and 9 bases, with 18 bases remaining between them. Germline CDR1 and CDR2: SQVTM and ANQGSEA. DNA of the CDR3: TGCAGCGTCGGGGGGACACCCCTCGGGCAGTACTTC. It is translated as CSVGGTPLGQYF.

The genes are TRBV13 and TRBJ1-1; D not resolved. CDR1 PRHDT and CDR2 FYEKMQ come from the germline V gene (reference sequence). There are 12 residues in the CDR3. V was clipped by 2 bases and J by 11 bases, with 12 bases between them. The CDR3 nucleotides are TGTGCCAGCAGCTTATCCGGGCAGGTCGCTTTCTTT. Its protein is CASSLSGQVAFF.

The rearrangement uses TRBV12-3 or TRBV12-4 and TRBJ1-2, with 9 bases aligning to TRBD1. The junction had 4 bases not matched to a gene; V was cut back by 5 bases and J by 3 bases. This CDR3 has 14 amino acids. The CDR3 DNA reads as TGTGCCAGCAGTCCAGGGACAGGGCACTATGGCTACACCTTC. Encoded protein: CASSPGTGHYGYTF.

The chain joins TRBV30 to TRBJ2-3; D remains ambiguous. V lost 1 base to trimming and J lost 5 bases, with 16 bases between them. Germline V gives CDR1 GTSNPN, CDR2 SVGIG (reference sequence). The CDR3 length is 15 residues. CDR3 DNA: TGTGCCTGGAGTGGAAGACCGGGCAGGAGAGATACGCAGTATTTT. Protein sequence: CAWSGRPGRRDTQYF.

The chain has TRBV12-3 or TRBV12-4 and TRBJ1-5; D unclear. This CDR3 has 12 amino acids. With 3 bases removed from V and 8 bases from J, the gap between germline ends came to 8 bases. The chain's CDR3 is CASSFKEEPQHF. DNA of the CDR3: TGTGCCAGCAGTTTTAAGGAAGAGCCCCAGCATTTT.

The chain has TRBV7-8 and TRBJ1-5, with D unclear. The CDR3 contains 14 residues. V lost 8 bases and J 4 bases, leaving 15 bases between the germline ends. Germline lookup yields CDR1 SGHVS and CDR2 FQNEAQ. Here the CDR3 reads CASAAAEINQPQHF. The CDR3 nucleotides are TGTGCCAGCGCTGCCGCAGAAATTAATCAGCCCCAGCATTTT.

The CDR3 nucleotides are TGCGCCAGCAGACAAGACCTCTACGAGCAGTACTTC. It yields the protein CASRQDLYEQYF. The chain is built from TRBV5-1 and TRBJ2-7; D is uncertain. This CDR3 region has 12 residues. Trimming left V 5 bases short and J 3 bases short, with 9 bases between. The germline gives CDR1 SGHRS, CDR2 YFSETQ. The whole variable domain, filled in from reference TRBV5-1 and TRBJ2-7, reads KAGVTQTPRYLIKTRGQQVTLSCSPISGHRSVSWYQQTPGQGLQFLFEYFSETQRNKGNFPGRFSGRQFSNSRSEMNVSTLELGDSALYLCASRQDLYEQYFGPGTRLTVT.

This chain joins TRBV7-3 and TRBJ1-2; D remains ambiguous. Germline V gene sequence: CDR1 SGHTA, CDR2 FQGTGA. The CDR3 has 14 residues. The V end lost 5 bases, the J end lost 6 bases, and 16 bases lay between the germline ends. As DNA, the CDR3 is TGTGCCAGCAGCGCCACGGGCGGTTCAGATGGCTACACCTTC. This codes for CASSATGGSDGYTF.

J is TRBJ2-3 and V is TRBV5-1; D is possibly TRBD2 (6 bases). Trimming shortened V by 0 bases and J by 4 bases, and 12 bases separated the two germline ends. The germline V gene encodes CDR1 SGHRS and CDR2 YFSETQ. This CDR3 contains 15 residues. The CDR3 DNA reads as TGCGCCAGCAGCTTGGAAGGAGGGGTGGCAGATACGCAGTATTTT. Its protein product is CASSLEGGVADTQYF. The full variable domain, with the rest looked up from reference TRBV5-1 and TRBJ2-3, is KAGVTQTPRYLIKTRGQQVTLSCSPISGHRSVSWYQQTPGQGLQFLFEYFSETQRNKGNFPGRFSGRQFSNSRSEMNVSTLELGDSALYLCASSLEGGVADTQYFGPGTRLTVL.